The sequence of this T cell receptor (beta chain) was determined in a study of blood T cell repertoires in COVID-19 (dated by TCRdb to between 2020 and 2021). A note on the overall study: Samples covering the acute and convalescent phases of COVID-19 were provided by collaborators in the United States, Italy and Spain. The prospective study material was composed of cDNA or gDNA derived from T cells, B-cell-depleted T cells, or PBMCs. Subjects who had been exposed to COVID-19, were actively infected with it, or had recovered from it provided the deeply sampled blood TCRbeta repertoires that made up the dataset. The repertoires were released in a freely available public database meant as a resource for research on the immune response to SARS-CoV-2. Samples were obtained from the ongoing ImmuneRACE study (first 160 participants) and from 1,254 subjects provided by 6 global collaborators. A de-identified subject ID, COVID-19 status, age in years and sex were almost always included in the sample metadata. Where available, HLA class I and class II types were obtained from metadata supplied by the sample provider rather than from assay-based typing. The research as a whole found: The quantity of clinical and demographic metadata differed by source and by participant and was supplied without curation.

Including cysteine and phenylalanine, the CDR3 has 14 amino acids. Only CDR3 DNA remains: 42 bases, in frame from the first base. V was cut back by 3 bases and J by 1 base, leaving a gap of 10 bases between them. As encoded in the germline V gene, CDR1 is SGHDT while CDR2 is YYEEEE. Concerning this clone itself: No antigen is known for it. Per-base qualities were not stored, and no clone one base away is much larger.

The immunoSEQ Assay, a bias-controlled multiplex PCR, was used to amplify TCRbeta CDR3 regions from genomic DNA. The study's processing was this. The number of nucleated cells in each sample was estimated from the amplification of reference gene primers within the assay. To quantify the absolute abundance of each unique TCRbeta CDR3 rearrangement, sequence reads were collapsed and filtered. For each sample, productive Simpson clonality was calculated as the square root of Simpson's diversity index over productive rearrangements. In TCRdb, the immuneACCESS table is reduced to in-frame sequences with V and J assigned. These tables do not hold every clone; where another copy was compared, an unresolved V gene accounts for under half, and the others remain unexplained. D and trimming come from the DNA, and the V and J calls and clone size come from that table. The table for this sample lists approximately 150,000 clones; roughly 80% of them were counted only once. The ten most abundant clones make up around 2.1% of the sample.

Collaborating institutions collected whole blood in K2EDTA tubes following their own protocols. For TCRbeta analysis, collaborators shipped samples as frozen whole blood, isolated PBMCs, or DNA extracted from either of those sample types. The chain is made from TRBV5-6 and TRBJ2-5; a confident D gene designation cannot be given. Sequencing was performed on peripheral blood. This clonotype originated in a man between 70 and 80 years old with acute or convalescent COVID-19. For the CDR3, the sequence is CASSYTGSQETQYF. The DNA is TGTGCCAGCAGCTACACCGGGTCCCAAGAGACCCAGTACTTC.